One T cell receptor beta chain is described in this entry. Its specificity is not known. These data originate in a study of CD8+CD57+ T cells in acquired aplastic anemia. About the research overall: Each DNA sample taken from sorted CD4+ and CD8+ cells came to 3 to 4 ug on average. Study-level points and caveats: Patients and controls shared roughly 28 CD8+ CDR3 sequences, which appeared highly expressed in patients and within their immunodominant clones.

According to the study, genomic DNA was the template for TCR beta VDJ and CDR3 profiling. Via MiXCR, TCRdb re-called the reads, giving one row per CDR3 protein. The table shows 150,000 to 200,000 distinct CDR3 sequences, with more than 60% occurring only once. Germline loops: CDR1 MNHEY, CDR2 SVGAGI. The CDR3 totals 12 residues. V gave up 8 bases and J gave up 5 bases; unmatched junction bases: 4. Individuals selected for sequencing had exhibited CD8+CD57+ cell expansion on flow cytometry. Blood samples were obtained from patients who had received no prior therapy. This TCR was recovered from a human donor with aplastic anemia. The sample taken for sequencing was sorted CD4+, CD8+, or CD8+CD57+ T cells (not recorded which) from PBMCs. This chain joins TRBV6-5 and TRBJ1-1; 8 nucleotides line up with TRBD1. In DNA, the CDR3 is TGTGCCAGCCGACAGGGGACAACTGAAGCTTTCTTT. Encoded protein: CASRQGTTEAFF.